This TCR beta chain was recorded in a study of T cells after yellow fever vaccination. Study information: SMART-Seq v4 Ultra Low Input prepared the low-cell-number fractions.

This clonotype occurred many times. Antigen unknown. The CDR3 runs 15 residues. V was cut by 1 base and J by 2 bases, with 8 bases left in between. Germline CDR1 and CDR2: SGHTA and FQGNSA. Notes on the study in general: Most primary-vaccination clones reappeared after the booster (approximately 95% CD4, approximately 88% CD8).

MiXCR was run by TCRdb on the 5' RACE reads, yielding one entry per CDR3 protein. The sample includes some 250,000 distinct CDR3 sequences, approximately 3.6% of them seen just once. The sequence was collected from a man aged 18 to 29 who received the YFV17D yellow fever vaccine. The chain is built from TRBV7-2 and TRBJ2-2, with TRBD2 as a possible D gene (6 bases). The sample was PBMCs, taken 15 days after the yellow fever booster vaccination. In nucleotides, the CDR3 is TGTGCCAGCAGCTTAGGGGGACTTAACACCGGGGAGCTGTTTTTT. It codes for CASSLGGLNTGELFF.